A single sample gave rise to the 31 T cell receptor beta chains below, sequenced in a study of blood T cell repertoires in COVID-19. TCRdb's table, derived via immunoSEQ multiplex PCR, lists solely in-frame clones and lacks some. In the table there are hundreds of thousands of clones, about 85% of which are singletons. Sequences were obtained from peripheral blood. These receptors were taken from a man aged 18 to 35 with active or convalescent COVID-19.

The chain recombines TRBV11-2 with TRBJ2-5; TRBD2 aligns across 15 bases. The CDR3 loop spans 18 amino acids. Germline trimming cut 5 bases from V and 7 bases from J; bases unmatched to any gene: 14. CDR1 and CDR2 from the germline V gene are SGHAT and FQNNGV. CDR3 sequence (DNA): TGTGCCAGCAGCCGGGGACTAGCGGGAGGAGGGAGGGATGGGACCCAGTACTTC. This codes for CASSRGLAGGGRDGTQYF.

The chain combines TRBV5-6 with TRBJ2-5; 8 bases are a match to TRBD1. This CDR3 contains 15 residues. The V gene's germline CDR1 is SGHDT and CDR2 YYEEEE. V lost 4 bases, J lost 5 bases, and 10 bases stayed unmatched. The CDR3 loop reads CASSIRTGPGETQYF. The CDR3, as DNA: TGTGCCAGCAGCATCAGGACAGGGCCGGGGGAGACCCAGTACTTC.

This chain joins TRBV5-1 and TRBJ1-1, with D maybe TRBD1 (5 bases). V gave up 3 bases and J gave up 1 base, with 16 bases separating them. CDR3 length: 16 amino acids. CDR1 is SGHRS and CDR2 is YFSETQ in the germline V gene. The CDR3 protein is CASSSRGRGPNTEAFF. In DNA, the CDR3 is TGCGCCAGCAGCTCCCGCGGTAGGGGCCCGAACACTGAAGCTTTCTTT. The full variable domain, completed using reference TRBV5-1 and TRBJ1-1, is KAGVTQTPRYLIKTRGQQVTLSCSPISGHRSVSWYQQTPGQGLQFLFEYFSETQRNKGNFPGRFSGRQFSNSRSEMNVSTLELGDSALYLCASSSRGRGPNTEAFFGQGTRLTVV.

The chain couples TRBV2 to TRBJ2-2; the match to TRBD2 covers 9 bases. The length of the CDR3 is 15 residues. With V trimmed by 10 bases and J by 7 bases, 13 bases remained unmatched. Germline loops: CDR1 SNHLY, CDR2 FYNNEI. CDR3 DNA: TGTGCCACCACCCGGGAGCTAGCGGGGAGCGGGGAGCTGTTTTTT. Protein: CATTRELAGSGELFF.

The chain carries TRBV5-1 and TRBJ1-5; D perhaps matches TRBD1 (6 bases). Germline V gene data show CDR1 as SGHRS and CDR2 as YFSETQ. Trimming pared 4 bases from V and 3 bases from J, leaving 14 bases between. The CDR3 consists of 15 residues. Here the CDR3 reads CASSPGGQTNQPQHF. The CDR3 coding sequence is TGCGCCAGCAGCCCGGGGGGGCAGACCAATCAGCCCCAGCATTTT.

The chain combines TRBV7-9 with TRBJ1-2, with 8 bases fitting TRBD1. The germline V gene encodes CDR1 SEHNR and CDR2 FQNEAQ (reference sequence). Trimming took 5 bases from V and 3 from J; bases not matched to a gene: 5. The CDR3 is made up of 14 amino acids. CDR3: CASSPGGIHYGYTF. As DNA, the CDR3 is TGTGCCAGCAGCCCAGGGGGCATCCACTATGGCTACACCTTC. The full variable domain, with the rest looked up from reference TRBV7-9 and TRBJ1-2, is DTGVSQNPRHKITKRGQNVTFRCDPISEHNRLYWYRQTLGQGPEFLTYFQNEAQLEKSRLLSDRFSAERPKGSFSTLEIQRTEQGDSAMYLCASSPGGIHYGYTFGSGTRLTVV.

This rearrangement joins TRBV7-3 to TRBJ1-5; D is undetermined. The ends were cut back, 2 bases at V and 7 bases at J, with 9 bases in the middle. Germline V gives CDR1 SGHTA, CDR2 FQGTGA. The CDR3 sequence is 13 residues long. CDR3 loop: CASSLGHGQPQHF. CDR3 DNA: TGTGCCAGCAGCTTAGGTCACGGGCAGCCCCAGCATTTT.

The V and J genes are TRBV5-1 and TRBJ2-2; 7 bases line up with TRBD2. Per germline, CDR1 SGHRS and CDR2 YFSETQ. The CDR3 is made up of 16 amino acids. After removal of 0 bases from V and 3 bases from J, the junction contained 5 bases not matched to a gene. CDR3 sequence reads: CASSLEGGAYTGELFF. CDR3 DNA: TGCGCCAGCAGCTTGGAGGGAGGGGCCTACACCGGGGAGCTGTTTTTT.

This rearrangement joins TRBV27 to TRBJ2-7, with 9 bases aligning to TRBD2. Germline CDR1 MNHEY, CDR2 SMNVEV (reference sequence). CDR3 length equals 14 residues. V gave up 8 bases and J gave up 6 bases; unmatched junction bases: 11. CDR3 protein: CASRGGLAGIEQYF. DNA for the CDR3: TGTGCCAGCCGCGGGGGGCTAGCGGGAATCGAGCAGTACTTC.

With respect to this clone: A junction boundary mismatches the germline segment, possibly from a read error. V is TRBV5-1 and J is TRBJ2-1; 7 nucleotides line up with TRBD2. In germline, CDR1 is SGHRS, CDR2 YFSETQ. The CDR3 covers 13 residues. Here the CDR3 DNA reads TGCGCCAGCAGCAACACCGGACTAGGGCAGACGGTCTTC. This encodes CASSNTGLGQTVF.

The chain joins TRBV24-1 to TRBJ1-2; a weak D match, TRBD1 (5 bases). The germline gives CDR1 KGHDR, CDR2 SFDVKD. Deletions cut 9 bases from V and 2 bases from J, with 9 bases between. This CDR3 is 12 amino acids long. DNA of the CDR3: TGTGCCACCCTCGACAGAAACTATGGCTACACCTTC. Residues: CATLDRNYGYTF.

This clone was picked up one time. The chain links TRBV4-3 to TRBJ1-1, with TRBD1 identical over 7 bases. Germline CDR1 is LGHNA and CDR2 is YSLEER. The CDR3 loop spans 18 amino acids. J was trimmed by 1 base and V by 4 bases; bases with no gene match: 15. The CDR3 is CASSRAKGWTGKNTEAFF. Here the CDR3 DNA reads TGCGCCAGCAGCCGCGCTAAAGGATGGACAGGCAAGAACACTGAAGCTTTCTTT.

This rearrangement joins TRBV3-1 (or the pseudogene TRBV3-2) to TRBJ1-1, with unresolved D. The CDR3 has 14 amino acids. Trimming removed 3 bases from V and 1 base from J, with 9 bases in between. Germline CDR1 reads LGHDT; CDR2 reads YNNKEL (reference sequence). The CDR3 is CASSHAGSNTEAFF. CDR3 bases: TGTGCCAGCAGCCACGCAGGATCGAACACTGAAGCTTTCTTT.

The rearrangement uses TRBV4-1 and TRBJ1-1; 7 nucleotides match TRBD1. The CDR3 is 13 amino acids. Germline V gene lookup returns CDR1 MGHRA and CDR2 YSYEKL. V trimming: 4 bases; J trimming: 4 bases; junction bases outside the gene matches: 3. CDR3 sequence (DNA): TGCGCCAGCAGCCTGACAGGGATCACTGAAGCTTTCTTT. This translates into CASSLTGITEAFF.

This chain links TRBV9 with TRBJ1-1; D possibly corresponds to TRBD1 (6 bases). The CDR3 runs to 16 residues. V was clipped by 3 bases and J by 4 bases, with 19 bases between them. Germline loops: CDR1 SGDLS, CDR2 YYNGEE. CDR3 DNA: TGTGCCAGCAGCGCAAACCCAGGGGTTAAGGCCACTGAAGCTTTCTTT. Its protein is CASSANPGVKATEAFF.

The chain is built from TRBV5-1 and TRBJ2-1; 8 bases are a match to TRBD1. The CDR3 runs 14 residues. Per germline, CDR1 SGHRS and CDR2 YFSETQ. V shed 2 bases, J shed 8 bases, and the junction held 6 bases outside the gene matches. In nucleotides, the CDR3 is TGCGCCAGCAGCTTAAGACAGGGGTCGGATGAGCAGTTCTTC. As protein: CASSLRQGSDEQFF.

The rearrangement links TRBV3-1 (or the pseudogene TRBV3-2) to TRBJ1-4, with 10 bases identical to TRBD1. Germline-derived CDR1 and CDR2 are LGHDT and YNNKEL (reference sequence). The CDR3 contains 16 residues. V gave up 3 bases and J gave up 6 bases; unmatched junction bases: 7. CDR3 region: CASSQGGQGGHEKLFF. As DNA, the CDR3 is TGTGCCAGCAGCCAGGGAGGACAGGGGGGACATGAAAAACTGTTTTTT.

This clone was seen just once. The chain has TRBV3-1 (or the pseudogene TRBV3-2) and TRBJ1-2; tentatively, D is TRBD1 (5 bases). The CDR3 spans 15 residues. V lost 5 bases and J lost 0, with 13 bases in between. The germline gives CDR1 LGHDT, CDR2 YNNKEL (reference sequence). The CDR3 here is CASSETALANYGYTF. In DNA form, the CDR3 reads TGTGCCAGCAGCGAGACAGCCCTAGCTAACTATGGCTACACCTTC.

V usage is TRBV5-1 and J usage is TRBJ2-6; a weak D match, TRBD2 (6 bases). The V end was cut by 5 bases, the J end by 1 base, with 7 bases between. The CDR3 spans 14 residues. Looked up from germline, CDR1 is SGHRS and CDR2 is YFSETQ. The CDR3 DNA is TGCGCCAGCAGGGAGGGGTCTGGGGCCAACGTCCTGACTTTC. It yields the protein CASREGSGANVLTF. Full variable domain (rest looked up from reference TRBV5-1 and TRBJ2-6): KAGVTQTPRYLIKTRGQQVTLSCSPISGHRSVSWYQQTPGQGLQFLFEYFSETQRNKGNFPGRFSGRQFSNSRSEMNVSTLELGDSALYLCASREGSGANVLTFGAGSRLTVL.

This sequence joins TRBV7-2 and TRBJ2-7; D gene ambiguous. CDR3 length: 14 residues. Looked up from germline, CDR1 is SGHTA and CDR2 is FQGNSA. With 3 bases removed from V and 6 bases from J, the gap between germline ends came to 15 bases. The CDR3 sequence is CASSFLGLGGEQYF. CDR3 DNA: TGTGCCAGCAGCTTTCTAGGTTTGGGTGGCGAGCAGTACTTC. The full variable domain, completed using reference TRBV7-2 and TRBJ2-7, is GAGVSQSPSNKVTEKGKDVELRCDPISGHTALYWYRQSLGQGLEFLIYFQGNSAPDKSGLPSDRFSAERTGGSVSTLTIQRTQQEDSAVYLCASSFLGLGGEQYFGPGTRLTVT.

The CDR3 nucleotides are TGCAGCGTTGAAGGAAGGAATGCAGGGGGCTACACTGAAGCTTTCTTT. Translated, it gives CSVEGRNAGGYTEAFF. This chain uses TRBV29-1 with TRBJ1-1; 8 nucleotides align to TRBD1. Losses at the gene ends were 1 base for V and 3 bases for J; bases not matched to a gene: 10. CDR1 and CDR2 (germline): SQVTM, ANQGSEA. The CDR3 sequence is 16 residues long.

There are a few counts of this clone. This chain joins TRBV7-8 and TRBJ1-5; D not resolved. Germline V gene lookup returns CDR1 SGHVS and CDR2 FQNEAQ. Between the trimmed V and J ends, which lost 1 base and 2 bases, there was a span of 9 bases. The CDR3 consists of 15 residues. The CDR3 sequence is CASSLVRGGNQPQHF. As DNA, the CDR3 is TGTGCCAGCAGCTTAGTGCGGGGTGGCAATCAGCCCCAGCATTTT.

The chain uses TRBV6-1 and TRBJ1-2; TRBD1 matches 8 bases. V gave up 4 bases and J gave up 2 bases; unmatched junction bases: 12. In germline, CDR1 is MNHNS, CDR2 SASEGT. The CDR3 runs 17 residues. The CDR3 nucleotides are TGTGCCAGCAGTGGACTACGATCGACAGGGGCCAACTATGGCTACACCTTC. It is translated as CASSGLRSTGANYGYTF.

This sequence joins TRBV6-5 and TRBJ1-2, with 9 bases lining up with TRBD1. Germline-derived CDR1 and CDR2 are MNHEY and SVGAGI. This CDR3 has 15 amino acids. V shed 5 bases and J 3 bases; nucleotides not matched to a gene: 7. CDR3 amino acids: CASSPRTGADYGYTF. CDR3 nucleotide sequence: TGTGCCAGCAGTCCCCGGACAGGGGCTGACTATGGCTACACCTTC.

The rearrangement joins TRBV24-1 to TRBJ2-7; no clear D. The CDR3 runs 15 residues. V was clipped by 4 bases and J by 0 bases, with 12 bases between them. Germline CDR1 KGHDR, CDR2 SFDVKD. The CDR3 DNA is TGTGCCACCAGTGACCGTGACTCGGCCTCCTACGAGCAGTACTTC. This translates into CATSDRDSASYEQYF.

The rearrangement links TRBV4-3 to TRBJ1-1, with TRBD1 matching 11 bases. The germline V gene encodes CDR1 LGHNA and CDR2 YSLEER. This CDR3 spans 16 amino acids. J gave up 4 bases and V 4 bases, and 8 bases lay outside the gene matches. The CDR3 protein is CASSRETGTGGTEAFF. As DNA, the CDR3 is TGCGCCAGCAGCCGCGAGACAGGGACAGGGGGCACTGAAGCTTTCTTT.

V usage is TRBV15 and J usage is TRBJ2-7; 7 bases are a match to TRBD2. Losses at the gene ends were 3 bases for V and 3 bases for J; bases not matched to a gene: 5. This CDR3 spans 14 amino acids. Germline V gene lookup returns CDR1 LNHNV and CDR2 YYDKDF (reference sequence). CDR3 region: CATSRAGTIYEQYF. CDR3 coding DNA: TGTGCCACCAGCAGGGCCGGGACTATCTACGAGCAGTACTTC.

This clone was observed a few times. This chain uses TRBV7-2 with TRBJ2-3, with D possibly matching TRBD2 (5 bases). The V gene lost 4 bases and the J gene lost 0 bases, with 11 bases spanning the gap. Germline CDR1 SGHTA, CDR2 FQGNSA. The CDR3 contains 15 residues. The CDR3 loop is CASSSGSSSTDTQYF. CDR3 in DNA: TGTGCCAGCAGCTCGGGATCATCTAGCACAGATACGCAGTATTTT. The full variable domain, completed using reference TRBV7-2 and TRBJ2-3, is GAGVSQSPSNKVTEKGKDVELRCDPISGHTALYWYRQSLGQGLEFLIYFQGNSAPDKSGLPSDRFSAERTGGSVSTLTIQRTQQEDSAVYLCASSSGSSSTDTQYFGPGTRLTVL.

This clone occurred once. The chain carries TRBV5-4 and TRBJ2-7; D remains ambiguous. The V gene lost 0 bases and the J gene lost 5 bases, with 3 bases spanning the gap. The CDR3 has 11 amino acids. Looked up from germline, CDR1 is SGHNT and CDR2 is YYREEE (reference sequence). The CDR3 bases are TGTGCCAGCAGCTTGGAGCACGAGCAGTACTTC. Translating gives CASSLEHEQYF.

This clone appeared a single time. This chain joins TRBV7-9 and TRBJ2-7, with 8 bases lining up with TRBD1. This CDR3 is built from 14 residues. Trimming took 5 bases from V and 0 from J; bases not matched to a gene: 3. Looked up from germline, CDR1 is SEHNR and CDR2 is FQNEAQ (reference sequence). Written as DNA, the CDR3 is TGTGCCAGCAGCCAGACAGGGGCCTCCTACGAGCAGTACTTC. Translated, it gives CASSQTGASYEQYF.

V is TRBV7-2 and J is TRBJ1-6, with D hard to call. Deletions cut 1 base from V and 9 bases from J, with 10 bases between. The CDR3 spans 14 residues. Germline V lookup: CDR1 SGHTA, CDR2 FQGNSA. The CDR3 region is CASSLDAGSSPLHF. As DNA, the CDR3 is TGTGCCAGCAGCTTAGACGCGGGGAGTTCACCCCTCCACTTT.